Included here is one T cell receptor (beta chain) sequence, with context. The data stem from a study of graft-versus-host responses after intestinal transplantation. Study in general: Each patient got anti-thymocyte globulin induction, then tacrolimus and steroids for around three years.

Generated by immunoSEQ multiplex PCR, the TCRdb table keeps only in-frame clones and is missing some. Counted here are tens of thousands of clones, about 95% occurring once; the ten biggest clones make up about 1.4%. This CDR3 spans 14 amino acids. Trimming pared 0 bases from V and 4 bases from J, leaving 8 bases between. Germline V gene sequence: CDR1 MNHNY, CDR2 SVGAGI (reference sequence). This receptor was identified in a human patient who received an intestinal transplant, so some T cells may come from the graft donor. Sample: PBMCs, taken more than 310 days after intestinal transplant. The chain links TRBV6-6 to TRBJ2-3; unclear D gene. CDR3 in amino acids: CASSYSTGADTQYF. DNA of the CDR3: TGTGCCAGCAGTTACTCGACCGGCGCAGATACGCAGTATTTT.